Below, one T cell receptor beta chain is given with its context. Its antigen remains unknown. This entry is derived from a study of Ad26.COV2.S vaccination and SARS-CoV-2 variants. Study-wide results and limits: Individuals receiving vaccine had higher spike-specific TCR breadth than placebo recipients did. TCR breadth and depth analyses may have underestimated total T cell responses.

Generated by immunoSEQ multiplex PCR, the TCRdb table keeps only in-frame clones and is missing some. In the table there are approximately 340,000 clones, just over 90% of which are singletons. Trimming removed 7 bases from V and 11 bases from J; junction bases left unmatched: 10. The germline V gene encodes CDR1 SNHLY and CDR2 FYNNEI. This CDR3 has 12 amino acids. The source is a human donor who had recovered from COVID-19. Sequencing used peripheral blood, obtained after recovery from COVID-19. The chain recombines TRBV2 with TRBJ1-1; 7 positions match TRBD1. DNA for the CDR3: TGTGCCAGCAACGTAGACAGGGCTGCTGCTTTCTTT. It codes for CASNVDRAAAFF.